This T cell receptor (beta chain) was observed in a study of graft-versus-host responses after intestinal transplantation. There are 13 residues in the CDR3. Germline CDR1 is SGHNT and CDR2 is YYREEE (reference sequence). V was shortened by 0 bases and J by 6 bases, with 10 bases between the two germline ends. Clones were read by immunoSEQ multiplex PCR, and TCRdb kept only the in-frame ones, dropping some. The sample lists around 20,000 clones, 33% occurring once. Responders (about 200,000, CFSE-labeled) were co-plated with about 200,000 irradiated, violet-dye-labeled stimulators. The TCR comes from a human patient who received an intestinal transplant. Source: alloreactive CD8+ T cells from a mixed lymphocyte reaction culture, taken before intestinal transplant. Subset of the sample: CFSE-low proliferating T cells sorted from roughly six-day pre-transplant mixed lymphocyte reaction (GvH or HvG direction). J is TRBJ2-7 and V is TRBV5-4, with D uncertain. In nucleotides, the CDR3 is TGTGCCAGCAGCTTGGGTCTAGTCGGCGAGCAGTACTTC. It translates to CASSLGLVGEQYF.